A single sample gave rise to the 16 T cell receptor beta chains below, sequenced in a study of response to subunit inactivated influenza vaccine. In TCRdb, the RT-PCR reads were re-called with MiXCR into one record per CDR3 protein. The sample records roughly 650,000 distinct CDR3 sequences, around 15% being singletons. The sample in question was PBMCs from blood, obtained around 15 days before vaccination. The receptors originated from a man aged 50-59 years who received an inactivated influenza vaccine.

The CDR3 coding sequence is TGTGCCAGCAGGGAGGGGCTAGGTGGGGATACGCAGTATTTT. Protein sequence: CASREGLGGDTQYF. V usage is TRBV2 and J usage is TRBJ2-3; D may be TRBD2 (6 bases). Germline lookup yields CDR1 SNHLY and CDR2 FYNNEI. Trimming stripped 6 bases from V and 6 bases from J, with 16 bases between. The CDR3 has 14 residues.

In its sample, this clonotype was seen a few times. The J gene is TRBJ1-2, the V gene TRBV7-9; TRBD1 is a possible D gene (6 bases). Between the trimmed V and J ends, which lost 5 bases and 5 bases, there was a span of 15 bases. CDR3 length: 14 amino acids. Germline V gives CDR1 SEHNR, CDR2 FQNEAQ (reference sequence). CDR3 protein: CASSPRQELYGYTF. CDR3 in DNA: TGTGCCAGCAGCCCCAGACAGGAACTATATGGCTACACCTTC.

In this sample, this clonotype turned up many times. The genes are TRBV4-2 and TRBJ2-3; tentative D call: TRBD2 (5 bases). V was pared by 1 base and J by 2 bases, with 10 bases between. This CDR3 is built from 15 residues. CDR1 is LGHNA, CDR2 YNFKEQ, per germline. The CDR3 protein is CASSQAPAVTDTQYF. The CDR3 nucleotides are TGTGCCAGCAGCCAAGCCCCAGCGGTCACAGATACGCAGTATTTT.

This clonotype was found a few times. The CDR3 DNA reads TGTGCCAGCAGCCACGGACAGGGAATGGAGCCCCAGCATTTT. Translating gives CASSHGQGMEPQHF. The chain links TRBV3-1 to TRBJ1-5; 8 bases are a match to TRBD1. J lost 8 bases, V lost 3 bases, and 6 bases had no gene match. The CDR3 totals 14 residues. The germline gives CDR1 LGHDT, CDR2 YNNKEL (reference sequence).

At least ten counts were recorded for this clonotype. The genes are TRBV12-3 or TRBV12-4 and TRBJ2-2, with 9 bases aligning to TRBD2. The CDR3 totals 15 residues. Trimming took 5 bases from V and 3 from J; bases not matched to a gene: 4. The CDR3, as DNA: TGTGCCAGCAGTCGACTAGCGGCTTACACCGGGGAGCTGTTTTTT. Its protein is CASSRLAAYTGELFF.

The chain recombines TRBV28 with TRBJ1-2, with unresolved D. CDR1 is MDHEN, CDR2 SYDVKM, per germline. The CDR3 covers 13 residues. The V gene lost 5 bases and the J gene lost 4 bases, with 11 bases spanning the gap. CDR3 sequence reads: CASSPQSFYGYTF. Here the CDR3 DNA reads TGTGCCAGCAGTCCCCAGAGTTTCTATGGCTACACCTTC.

This rearrangement joins TRBV7-2 to TRBJ2-2; D gene uncertain. The CDR3 totals 16 residues. Germline V gene data show CDR1 as SGHTA and CDR2 as FQGNSA. V was trimmed by 3 bases and J by 5 bases, leaving 16 bases between them. The DNA of the CDR3 is TGTGCCAGCAGCTTTAATCTACGCCGTGGGACCGGGGAGCTGTTTTTT. Its protein is CASSFNLRRGTGELFF.

At least ten counts were recorded for this clonotype. The chain has TRBV4-1 and TRBJ1-5; no reliable D call. This CDR3 is 13 amino acids long. From germline, CDR1 is MGHRA and CDR2 YSYEKL. V gave up 2 bases and J gave up 5 bases, with 7 bases separating them. Here the CDR3 reads CASSQPGYQPQHF. The DNA of the CDR3 is TGCGCCAGCAGCCAACCGGGTTATCAGCCCCAGCATTTT.

The chain joins TRBV4-3 to TRBJ2-1; D is possibly TRBD1 or TRBD2 (5 bases each). This CDR3 spans 15 amino acids. Trimming cost V 2 bases and J 6 bases, with 14 bases left between them. Germline V CDR1 and CDR2: LGHNA, YSLEER. CDR3 region: CASSQSGGGGNEQFF. The CDR3 DNA follows: TGCGCCAGCAGCCAATCAGGCGGTGGGGGCAATGAGCAGTTCTTC.

This clonotype came up a few times. The chain links TRBV6-2 or TRBV6-3 to TRBJ2-7; D is ambiguous. CDR3 length: 13 residues. The germline V gene encodes CDR1 MNHEY and CDR2 SVGEGT. V lost 6 bases and J lost 2, with 11 bases in between. CDR3 in DNA: TGTGCCAGCAGAAATGGATTGACCTACGAGCAGTACTTC. Translated, it gives CASRNGLTYEQYF.

This clonotype was seen at least ten times. The chain links TRBV6-2 or TRBV6-3 to TRBJ2-1; maybe TRBD2 (6 bases). Trimming stripped 5 bases from V and 5 bases from J, with 25 bases between. Germline lookup yields CDR1 MNHEY and CDR2 SVGEGT. The CDR3 totals 18 residues. The chain's CDR3 is CASSNDVFGGSEHNEQFF. The CDR3 DNA reads as TGTGCCAGCAGTAACGACGTTTTTGGGGGGTCCGAGCACAATGAGCAGTTCTTC.

This clonotype occurred a few times. The chain has TRBV4-1 and TRBJ2-7; perhaps TRBD2 as D (6 bases). The germline CDR1 and CDR2 sequences are MGHRA and YSYEKL. The CDR3 is 16 residues long. Trimming took 1 base from V and 1 from J, leaving 14 bases between them. This CDR3 reads CASSQVGKRGSYEQYF. The CDR3 DNA is TGCGCCAGCAGCCAAGTTGGAAAACGGGGGTCCTACGAGCAGTACTTC.

This clonotype was seen only a few times. V and J are TRBV28 and TRBJ2-1; 7 bases align to TRBD2. This CDR3 is 16 amino acids long. CDR1 MDHEN and CDR2 SYDVKM come from the germline V gene. V shed 2 bases, J shed 7 bases, and the junction held 11 bases outside the gene matches. DNA of the CDR3: TGTGCCAGCAGTTTAGATCCGAGCGGGACCTTGAATGAGCAGTTCTTC. It translates to CASSLDPSGTLNEQFF.

This rearrangement joins TRBV5-1 to TRBJ2-7, with 10 bases matching TRBD1. V shed 0 bases, J shed 3 bases, and the junction held 6 bases outside the gene matches. The length of the CDR3 is 16 residues. Per the germline V gene, CDR1 is SGHRS and CDR2 is YFSETQ. The CDR3 is CASSLASGQGFYEQYF. The CDR3 nucleotides read TGCGCCAGCAGCTTGGCGTCGGGACAGGGGTTCTACGAGCAGTACTTC.

The rearrangement links TRBV7-2 to TRBJ1-6; 7 nucleotides line up with TRBD1. Germline trimming cut 4 bases from V and 8 bases from J; bases unmatched to any gene: 5. The germline V gene encodes CDR1 SGHTA and CDR2 FQGNSA. This CDR3 comprises 14 residues. CDR3 protein: CASSSGQAHSPLHF. CDR3 sequence (DNA): TGTGCCAGCAGCTCCGGACAGGCCCATTCACCCCTCCACTTT. Combining the CDR3 with reference TRBV7-2 and TRBJ1-6 gives the whole variable domain GAGVSQSPSNKVTEKGKDVELRCDPISGHTALYWYRQSLGQGLEFLIYFQGNSAPDKSGLPSDRFSAERTGGSVSTLTIQRTQQEDSAVYLCASSSGQAHSPLHFGNGTRLTVT.

This clonotype was picked up a small number of times. DNA of the CDR3: TGTGCCAGCAGTTACGAGCCGCGGGGGGGATCAAATACGCAGTATTTT. Protein product: CASSYEPRGGSNTQYF. The chain uses TRBV6-5 and TRBJ2-3; 9 nucleotides match TRBD2. Germline values: CDR1 MNHEY, CDR2 SVGAGI. Trimming took 2 bases from V and 7 from J; bases not matched to a gene: 10. The CDR3 has 16 residues.